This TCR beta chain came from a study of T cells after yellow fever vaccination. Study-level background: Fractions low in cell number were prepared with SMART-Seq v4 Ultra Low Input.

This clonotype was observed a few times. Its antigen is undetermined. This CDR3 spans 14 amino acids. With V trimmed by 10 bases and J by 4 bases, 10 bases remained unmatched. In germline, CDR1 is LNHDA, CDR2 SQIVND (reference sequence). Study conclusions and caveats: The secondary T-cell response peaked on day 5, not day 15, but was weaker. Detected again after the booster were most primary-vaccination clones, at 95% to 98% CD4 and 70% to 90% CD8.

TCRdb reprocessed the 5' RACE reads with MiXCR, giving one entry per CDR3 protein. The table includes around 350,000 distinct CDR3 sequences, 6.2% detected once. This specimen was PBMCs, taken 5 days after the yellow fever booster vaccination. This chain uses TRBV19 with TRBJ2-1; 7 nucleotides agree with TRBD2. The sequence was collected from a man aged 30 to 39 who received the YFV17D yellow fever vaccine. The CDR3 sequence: CATTSSGPYNEQFF. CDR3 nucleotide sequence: TGTGCCACCACTTCTAGCGGCCCTTACAATGAGCAGTTCTTC.